This T cell receptor beta chain was captured by sequencing in a study of T cell changes during pregnancy in multiple sclerosis. This CDR3 region has 17 residues. V dropped 0 bases and J dropped 7 bases, with 19 bases sitting between them. Per germline, CDR1 SGHDN and CDR2 FVKESK. Profiling relied on immunoSEQ multiplex PCR, and the TCRdb table lists in-frame clones only, not all of them. Of around 57,000 clones listed, approximately 90% are singletons. The sequence was obtained from a female donor with multiple sclerosis, enrolled in a pregnancy study. The chain couples TRBV14 to TRBJ2-1; TRBD1 is a possible D gene (5 bases). The specimen was peripheral blood, collected in the second trimester of pregnancy. CDR3 protein: CASSQDPFDSRDNEQFF. As DNA, the CDR3 is TGTGCCAGCAGCCAAGATCCCTTCGACTCCAGGGATAATGAGCAGTTCTTC.